This TCR beta chain appears in the sequencing data of a study of shared clonotypes between healthy human individuals (dated by TCRdb to about 2020). In terms of the full investigation: The cohort included three men and a couple of women between 18 and 49 years of age. For each donor, CD4 naive and CD4 memory were each run on three plates, CD8 naive on two plates, and CD8 memory on one plate. To estimate repertoire size and how much clonotype sharing occurs between individuals, the study deeply sequenced the blood TCR repertoires of roughly 5 healthy adults. Libraries were prepared and TCR repertoires were sequenced by different laboratories using diverse techniques, in order to increase sequencing depth and limit assay-specific biases. Leukapheresis yielded between about 0.85 and 10 billion PBMCs per donor. Summary of the overall study and its limitations: Sharing across a handful of donors was observed for around 4.8% of naive CD4, 3% to 3.5% of naive CD8, 2.3% of memory CD4, and about 0.4% of memory CD8 clonotypes. Because the study included a small number of donors, the genetic and exposure-history diversity represented was limited. Pairwise subsampling led to the expectation that sequencing depth would affect the degree of clonotype sharing among donors. Compared with non-shared clonotypes, clonotypes shared by all four sorted-subset donors had higher generation probabilities. Even with the large sequencing depth, rarefaction of the sorted-subset datasets indicated that sequencing was incomplete. Naive subsets generally had larger estimated clonotype richness than memory subsets did. Sampling was restricted to blood, and TCR repertoires in tissues likely differ from the TCR repertoires found in blood.

The donors were healthy, HIV-negative adults with no recently reported acute infections or vaccinations. Every donor was a Caucasian adult living in Nashville, Tennessee, USA. The CD8 memory samples were a combination of magnetically selected CD45RO+ cells and CCR7-negative CD45RA+ effector memory (TemRA) cells. After blood collection by leukapheresis, PBMCs were isolated using Ficoll-Histopaque density gradient centrifugation and then cryopreserved in the vapor phase of liquid nitrogen. Purity and quantity of every magnetically sorted T cell population were checked by analytical flow cytometry. From each sorted fraction, genomic DNA was isolated and quantified by UV absorbance on a Nanodrop 2000c. Regarding this clone: No cognate antigen has been identified for it. No base-level quality is on record; no much larger clone is a single base apart.

Using the deep immunoSEQ assay, multiplex PCR amplified TCR CDR3 regions from genomic DNA. Extracted genomic DNA from each cell subset was distributed evenly across all wells of several immunoSEQ 96-well plates, and each plate was treated as a replicate. For sorted subsets, about 210 ng of genomic DNA, equivalent to 30,000 or so T cell genomes, went into each replicate PCR. Purified libraries were quantified with a Qubit 3.0 fluorometer, sized on a Bioanalyzer 2100, and re-quantified with the KAPA Library Quantification kit. A separate single-read 150-cycle Illumina NextSeq 550 flow cell was used to sequence each immunoSEQ 96-well plate. Per the authors' processing: Because the immunoSEQ output included only junctional sequences and no quality scores, the filtering could not be the same as the filtering used for full-length reads. Sequences were annotated with PyIR, a Python wrapper for IgBLAST v1.9, and V/J genes and CDR3 were assigned using IMGT germline references. Reads with weak V/J assignments (E-value above 1e-6), missing CDR3, stop codons, out-of-frame junctions, or ambiguous translated residues were removed. V3J clonotypes were defined as sequences sharing an identical inferred V gene, J gene, and CDR3 amino acid sequence. Percentage overlap between repertoires was computed as shared unique clonotypes divided by the size of the smaller repertoire. Richness of each repertoire was evaluated using RTK rarefaction, the Chao1 estimator, and Recon v2.1 estimates of unobserved clonotypes. Generation probabilities were computed with OLGA for all TCRbeta clonotypes obtained by the gDNA method from a handful of donors. TCRdb's version of the immuneACCESS table is confined to in-frame rearrangements and falls short of the full clone set. An unresolved V gene accounts for under half of the shortfall where checked; the remainder is of unknown origin. The V and J calls and clone size come from that table; D and trimming were worked out from the DNA. The sample profile shows roughly 300,000 clones; roughly 87% of them were found once. The ten most abundant clones make up roughly 15% of the sample.

Trimming leaves V shorter by 5 bases and J shorter by 5 bases, with the junction holding 9 bases beyond the gene matches. The CDR3 sequence holds 14 residues, the cysteine and phenylalanine included. Of the read, only the CDR3 DNA is kept; its 42 bases are in frame from base 1. The germline V gene (reference sequence) provides CDR1 MNHEY and CDR2 SMNVEV. Specimen: memory CD8+ T cells sorted from blood. Interpreted using the paper, the cell subset or site label stands for: CD45RO+ cells pooled with CCR7-negative TemRA cells. Here the chain combines TRBV27 and TRBJ2-7; 7 bases in the middle match TRBD1. The source is a man between 18 and 29 years old in good health. The CDR3 region reads CASSLWDSGNEQYF. The DNA sequence reads TGTGCCAGCAGTCTATGGGACAGTGGTAACGAGCAGTACTTC.